These 32 T cell receptor delta chains were all obtained from the same sample, sequenced in a study of human gamma delta and Vdelta1 T cells. TCRdb re-called the PCR reads using CATT. Seen here are thousands of delta-chain clones, approximately 40% observed once, and the top ten hold 5.5% to 7%. These receptors lack a known antigen. The sequencing sample was made of Vdelta1 gamma-delta T cells from blood grown in culture (DOT cells). The receptors here all came from a human donor in good health.

This clone was observed a few times. At the DNA level, this CDR3 is encoded by other sequences in the same sample as well. V gene TRDV1 combines with J gene TRDJ4; D might be TRDD2 (5 bases). The V end lost 5 bases, the J end lost 5 bases, and 21 bases lay between the germline ends. Germline CDR1 and CDR2: TSWWSYY and QGS. The length of the CDR3 is 15 residues. This chain's CDR3 is CALGPPSGPGLPLIF. The CDR3 bases are TGTGCTCTTGGGCCACCTTCTGGTCCGGGTTTGCCCCTGATCTTT.

The chain employs TRDV1 and TRDJ1; D might be TRDD3 (5 bases). V lost 4 bases and J 11 bases, leaving 23 bases between the germline ends. This CDR3 spans 15 amino acids. Germline assignment: CDR1 TSWWSYY and CDR2 QGS. CDR3 sequence: CALGAPAFFAGRLIF. Here the CDR3 DNA reads TGTGCTCTTGGGGCCCCGGCCTTTTTTGCGGGGAGGCTCATCTTT.

The rearrangement uses TRDV1 and TRDJ1; possible D gene TRDD3, 6 bases. The V end was cut by 1 base, the J end by 3 bases, with 27 bases between. The CDR3 covers 20 residues. Germline CDR1 and CDR2: TSWWSYY and QGS. The CDR3 here is CALGERPLLGIPGGADKLIF. The DNA for the CDR3 is TGTGCTCTTGGGGAACGTCCCCTCCTGGGGATTCCTGGTGGCGCCGATAAACTCATCTTT.

This clone is labeled medium-sized. The chain links TRDV1 to TRDJ1; possible D gene TRDD3, 6 bases. Germline values: CDR1 TSWWSYY, CDR2 QGS. The CDR3 length is 16 residues. V dropped 5 bases and J dropped 10 bases, with 26 bases sitting between them. This CDR3 reads CALGNSLPAGEDVLIF. CDR3 sequence (DNA): TGTGCTCTTGGGAACTCTCTTCCGGCTGGGGAAGACGTACTCATCTTT.

V usage is TRDV1 and J usage is TRDJ1; 10 nucleotides match TRDD3. There are 21 residues in the CDR3. The germline CDR1 and CDR2 sequences are TSWWSYY and QGS. Trimming removed 4 bases from V and 0 bases from J; junction bases left unmatched: 20. The CDR3 region is CALGVTAFLWYWGIYTDKLIF. The DNA of the CDR3 is TGTGCTCTTGGGGTCACGGCCTTCCTCTGGTACTGGGGGATTTACACCGATAAACTCATCTTT.

This clone has just a few counts. The chain couples TRDV1 to TRDJ1; 12 bases fit TRDD3. The CDR3 loop spans 15 amino acids. Germline V gene lookup returns CDR1 TSWWSYY and CDR2 QGS. The junction had 6 bases not matched to a gene; V was cut back by 5 bases and J by 5 bases. The CDR3 DNA is TGTGCTCTTGGGATATCACTGGGGGATACAGATAAACTCATCTTT. It translates to CALGISLGDTDKLIF.

This clone occurred a few times. The V and J genes are TRDV1 and TRDJ1, with 9 bases matching TRDD3. The germline CDR1 and CDR2 sequences are TSWWSYY and QGS. This CDR3 has 23 amino acids. With V trimmed by 4 bases and J by 0 bases, 27 bases remained unmatched. The CDR3 is CALGAIIPPGWGIVAPYTDKLIF. The CDR3 DNA sequence: TGTGCTCTTGGGGCTATCATTCCTCCCGGGTGGGGGATAGTAGCGCCATACACCGATAAACTCATCTTT.

A note on this clone: With a much larger clone just one base away, this may be a read error. The sample carries other DNA sequences with the same CDR3. V usage is TRDV1 and J usage is TRDJ1, with TRDD3 matching 7 bases. With 0 bases clipped from V and 0 bases from J, the junction kept 16 bases outside the gene matches. Per the germline V gene, CDR1 is TSWWSYY and CDR2 is QGS. The CDR3 totals 20 residues. CDR3 region: CALGELAQWGTRPYTDKLIF. CDR3 DNA: TGTGCTCTTGGGGAACTAGCTCAATGGGGGACACGGCCGTACACCGATAAACTCATCTTT.

This clone was observed a handful of times. J is TRDJ1 and V is TRDV1; 12 bases are shared with TRDD3. The V segment lost 2 bases and the J segment 0 bases; nucleotides outside the gene matches: 25. Per germline, CDR1 TSWWSYY and CDR2 QGS. The CDR3 contains 24 residues. CDR3 nucleotide sequence: TGTGCTCTTGGGGAATGGGGTATCCTTACGTACTGGGGGATACCGCCCCCCTACACCGATAAACTCATCTTT. Amino acids: CALGEWGILTYWGIPPPYTDKLIF.

The chain is built from TRDV1 and TRDJ1; 11 bases map to TRDD3. Germline lookup yields CDR1 TSWWSYY and CDR2 QGS. This CDR3 spans 16 amino acids. V was pared by 3 bases and J by 9 bases, with 12 bases of the junction left unmatched. The CDR3 coding sequence is TGTGCTCTTGGGGACCCCTGGGGGATACAGCAATACGAACTCATCTTT. Translation gives CALGDPWGIQQYELIF.

This chain links TRDV1 with TRDJ1, with TRDD3 matching 12 bases. J was trimmed by 6 bases and V by 0 bases; bases with no gene match: 17. This CDR3 is built from 20 residues. Germline loops: CDR1 TSWWSYY, CDR2 QGS. The CDR3 loop is CALGELITGTGGYSPYKLIF. The CDR3 DNA reads as TGTGCTCTTGGGGAACTCATTACGGGTACTGGGGGATACTCCCCTTATAAACTCATCTTT.

Concerning this clone: Since a far larger clone is one base different, this is likely a read error. This rearrangement joins TRDV1 to TRDJ1, with a tentative D call TRDD3 (6 bases). The CDR3 extends over 16 amino acids. Per germline, CDR1 TSWWSYY and CDR2 QGS. CDR3 sequence reads: CARGENLGISTDKLIF. The CDR3 DNA reads TGTGCTCGTGGGGAAAATCTGGGGATCAGTACCGATAAACTCATCTTT.

On this clone itself: Mismatch with germline at one junction end may stem from a read error. The rearrangement joins TRDV1 to TRDJ1; TRDD3 matches 9 bases. Germline lookup yields CDR1 TSWWSYY and CDR2 QGS. This CDR3 is 24 amino acids long. CDR3 in amino acids: CALGELVPFSSLLGDWKYTGKLIF. The DNA of the CDR3 is TGTGCTCTTGGGGAACTAGTTCCCTTTTCTTCGCTGCTGGGGGATTGGAAGTACACCGGTAAACTCATCTTT.

This rearrangement joins TRDV1 to TRDJ1, with 10 bases that match TRDD3. Germline trimming cut 1 base from V and 0 bases from J; bases unmatched to any gene: 20. The CDR3 length is 22 residues. Germline V gene data show CDR1 as TSWWSYY and CDR2 as QGS. The CDR3 region is CALGEQESCTGGSGDYTDKLIF. DNA for the CDR3: TGTGCTCTTGGGGAACAGGAGTCCTGTACTGGGGGATCCGGGGATTACACCGATAAACTCATCTTT.

This chain links TRDV1 with TRDJ1, with D perhaps being TRDD2 or TRDD3 (5 bases each). With 0 bases removed from V and 3 bases from J, the gap between germline ends came to 47 bases. The CDR3 is 27 amino acids. CDR1 is TSWWSYY, CDR2 QGS, per germline. The CDR3 bases are TGTGCTCTTGGGGAACTATCGGGCGGGATGATACCTTCGTTATTCGCCCCGGAGTTTTATGATGCCGATAAACTCATCTTT. As protein: CALGELSGGMIPSLFAPEFYDADKLIF.

This chain uses TRDV1 with TRDJ1; unclear D gene. This CDR3 is built from 19 residues. Trimming took 0 bases from V and 0 from J, leaving 20 bases between them. The germline V gene has CDR1 TSWWSYY and CDR2 QGS. The CDR3 reads CALGELYGPSMWYTDKLIF. CDR3 DNA: TGTGCTCTTGGGGAACTATATGGTCCCTCGATGTGGTACACCGATAAACTCATCTTT.

The chain recombines TRDV1 with TRDJ1; the D gene is possibly TRDD3 (5 bases). The germline V gene encodes CDR1 TSWWSYY and CDR2 QGS. The CDR3 is 21 amino acids. V lost 0 bases to trimming and J lost 0 bases, with 26 bases between them. The CDR3 loop reads CALGELRSWYASGTYTDKLIF. DNA for the CDR3: TGTGCTCTTGGGGAACTGCGTTCTTGGTACGCATCTGGGACGTACACCGATAAACTCATCTTT.

This clone has a single count. V is TRDV1 and J is TRDJ1; the match to TRDD3 covers 12 bases. V dropped 0 bases and J dropped 0; count of bases not matched to a gene: 20. Looked up from germline, CDR1 is TSWWSYY and CDR2 is QGS. The CDR3 runs to 23 residues. CDR3 amino acids: CALGELRPSWRTGGYSYTDKLIF. In nucleotides, the CDR3 is TGTGCTCTTGGGGAACTACGACCTTCCTGGCGTACTGGGGGATACTCGTACACCGATAAACTCATCTTT.

The J gene is TRDJ4, the V gene TRDV1, with 11 bases identical to TRDD3. V lost 5 bases to trimming and J lost 3 bases; unmatched junction nucleotides: 20. Germline loops: CDR1 TSWWSYY, CDR2 QGS. The CDR3 loop spans 19 amino acids. The CDR3 loop reads CALGLPGAEWGIRSGPLIF. The DNA for the CDR3 is TGTGCTCTTGGGCTCCCGGGGGCGGAATGGGGGATACGCTCTGGACCCCTGATCTTT.

This rearrangement joins TRDV1 to TRDJ1; D is perhaps TRDD2 or TRDD3 (9 bases each). The CDR3 length is 23 residues. The ends were cut back, 0 bases at V and 2 bases at J, with 34 bases in the middle. CDR1 TSWWSYY and CDR2 QGS come from the germline V gene. This CDR3 reads CALGELLMPSYAPGGSVTDKLIF. In nucleotides, the CDR3 is TGTGCTCTTGGGGAACTGTTGATGCCTTCCTACGCGCCTGGGGGATCCGTTACCGATAAACTCATCTTT.

This clone was detected only a few times. This chain connects TRDV1 to TRDJ1, with TRDD3 matching 9 bases. The germline V gene has CDR1 TSWWSYY and CDR2 QGS. This CDR3 spans 18 amino acids. V lost 4 bases, J lost 0 bases, and 12 bases stayed unmatched. CDR3 sequence: CALGALLGDLGNTDKLIF. The CDR3 DNA reads as TGTGCTCTTGGGGCTTTACTGGGGGACCTAGGGAACACCGATAAACTCATCTTT.

This clone was detected a few times. The gene calls are TRDV1 and TRDJ1, with D possibly being TRDD2 or TRDD3 (5 bases each). The V gene's germline CDR1 is TSWWSYY and CDR2 QGS. The CDR3 has 15 amino acids. The V end was cut by 0 bases, the J end by 10 bases, with 18 bases between. CDR3 sequence reads: CALGELPLLGRALIF. The CDR3 region has the DNA TGTGCTCTTGGGGAACTCCCCCTTCTGGGTAGGGCACTCATCTTT.

Concerning this clone itself: Distinct nucleotide sequences in the sample also encode this CDR3. The chain uses TRDV1 and TRDJ1; 9 nucleotides match TRDD3. The CDR3 covers 17 residues. Germline values: CDR1 TSWWSYY, CDR2 QGS. The ends lost 0 bases at V and 10 bases at J; junction bases unmatched: 15. The CDR3 here is CALGELSPRGYESALIF. CDR3 DNA: TGTGCTCTTGGGGAACTTTCTCCGAGGGGATACGAGTCGGCACTCATCTTT.

This chain uses TRDV1 with TRDJ1; a possible D gene is TRDD2 (5 bases). Germline assignment: CDR1 TSWWSYY and CDR2 QGS. The CDR3 is 18 residues long. The V and J ends lost 4 bases and 6 bases respectively, with 27 bases between them. The CDR3 DNA sequence: TGTGCTCTTGGGGCCCCCTACCGTGACCGCACACTCTTTAATAAACTCATCTTT. It translates to CALGAPYRDRTLFNKLIF.

A word on this clone: This may stem from a read error, because a much larger clone lies one nucleotide away. V and J are TRDV1 and TRDJ1; D is possibly TRDD2 or TRDD3 (5 bases each). Germline V gene data show CDR1 as TSWWSYY and CDR2 as QGS. Trimming left V 1 base short and J 0 bases short, with 33 bases between. The CDR3 spans 23 residues. The CDR3 here is CALGERPYWLTGMYGDHTDKLIF. In nucleotides, the CDR3 is TGTGCTCTTGGGGAACGCCCCTACTGGCTAACAGGGATGTATGGGGACCACACCGATAAACTCATCTTT.

This clone was seen only a few times. The rearrangement joins TRDV1 to TRDJ1; 10 bases fit TRDD3. Germline assignment: CDR1 TSWWSYY and CDR2 QGS. J gave up 12 bases and V 7 bases, and 32 bases lay outside the gene matches. CDR3 length: 20 amino acids. The CDR3 coding sequence is TGTGCTCTTGCCCCATTTCCCCCAGGACTGGGGGATCGGGTTTCTATATCATTCATCTTT. Residues: CALAPFPPGLGDRVSISFIF.

V usage is TRDV1 and J usage is TRDJ1; 10 positions agree with TRDD3. The length of the CDR3 is 19 residues. CDR1 TSWWSYY and CDR2 QGS come from the germline V gene. V gave up 0 bases and J gave up 2 bases; unmatched junction bases: 12. The CDR3 nucleotides are TGTGCTCTTGGGGAACTAGATCCCTTCCGACTGGGGGATACCGATAAACTCATCTTT. As protein: CALGELDPFRLGDTDKLIF.

The rearrangement uses TRDV1 and TRDJ1; 8 bases fit TRDD3. This CDR3 spans 20 amino acids. V shed 0 bases, J shed 5 bases, and the junction held 20 bases outside the gene matches. Germline assignment: CDR1 TSWWSYY and CDR2 QGS. CDR3 in amino acids: CALGELRDSRYLLGVDKLIF. Written as DNA, the CDR3 is TGTGCTCTTGGGGAACTACGGGATTCCAGATACCTACTGGGGGTGGATAAACTCATCTTT.

The rearrangement joins TRDV2 to TRDJ1; 9 bases map to TRDD3. Germline-derived CDR1 and CDR2 are GEAIGNYY and EKD. The CDR3 consists of 16 residues. Losses at the gene ends were 4 bases for V and 2 bases for J; bases not matched to a gene: 10. The CDR3 DNA reads TGTGCCTGTGAGGGCACTGGGGGAGCCCCGACCGATAAACTCATCTTT. Its translation is CACEGTGGAPTDKLIF.

This clone has only a few counts. This chain joins TRDV1 and TRDJ1, with D possibly matching TRDD3 (6 bases). The CDR3 spans 21 residues. CDR1 is TSWWSYY, CDR2 QGS, per germline. V lost 5 bases and J lost 0, with 31 bases in between. The CDR3 sequence is CALGHLSPDWATGSYTDKLIF. As DNA, the CDR3 is TGTGCTCTTGGGCACTTAAGCCCCGACTGGGCCACAGGGTCGTACACCGATAAACTCATCTTT.

The chain is built from TRDV1 and TRDJ1, with 8 bases lining up with TRDD3. The V gene end was trimmed by 1 base and the J gene end by 2 bases; junction bases not matched to a gene: 21. Per the germline V gene, CDR1 is TSWWSYY and CDR2 is QGS. This CDR3 has 21 amino acids. CDR3 region: CALGERHYGPGGLPLTDKLIF. DNA for the CDR3: TGTGCTCTTGGGGAACGGCACTACGGCCCTGGGGGACTGCCCCTTACCGATAAACTCATCTTT.

The chain carries TRDV1 and TRDJ2; 12 bases are a match to TRDD3. Germline V CDR1 and CDR2: TSWWSYY, QGS. CDR3 size: 23 residues. J gave up 0 bases and V 3 bases, and 20 bases lay outside the gene matches. CDR3 DNA: TGTGCTCTTGGGGACTTCACCTTCCGTACGGGTACTGGGGGATACCCTTTGACAGCACAACTCTTCTTT. Translated, it gives CALGDFTFRTGTGGYPLTAQLFF.